This T cell receptor beta chain was obtained from a study of CXCR3-negative and CXCR3-positive naive CD8 T cells. Study summary: About 135 million TRB reads in total, about 1.5 +/- 0.3 million per library.

All TRB cDNA libraries came from 5' RACE performed with UMI labels. TCRdb re-called the 5' RACE reads; every CDR3 protein appears as one record, without DNA. This listing includes tens of thousands of distinct CDR3 sequences. In regard to this clonotype: The antigen is not known.

This CDR3 has 11 residues. Germline loops: CDR1 SGHAT, CDR2 FQNNGV. The study, taken as a whole, reports: The study found comparably high diversity in both naive subsets and much lower diversity in memory CD8+ cells. The TRB CDR3s that CXCR3-positive naive cells carried were more hydrophobic than those of CXCR3-negative naive cells.

CD45RO-CCR7+CD27+CD95- expression identified naive CD8+ T cells. Sequencing was performed on naive CXCR3+ CD8+ T cells from blood. The subset was: CD45RO-CCR7+CD27+CD95- naive CD8+ T cells expressing CXCR3 (TNR3+). The receptor comes from a human donor in good health. Some clones in this sample may be carry-over from other donors' samples. The V gene is TRBV11-2, the J gene TRBJ2-7. CDR3 in amino acids: CASSLVVDKYF. Combining the CDR3 with reference TRBV11-2 and TRBJ2-7 gives the whole variable domain EAGVAQSPRYKIIEKRQSVAFWCNPISGHATLYWYQQILGQGPKLLIQFQNNGVVDDSQLPKDRFSAERLKGVDSTLKIQPAKLEDSAVYLCASSLVVDKYFGPGTRLTVT.